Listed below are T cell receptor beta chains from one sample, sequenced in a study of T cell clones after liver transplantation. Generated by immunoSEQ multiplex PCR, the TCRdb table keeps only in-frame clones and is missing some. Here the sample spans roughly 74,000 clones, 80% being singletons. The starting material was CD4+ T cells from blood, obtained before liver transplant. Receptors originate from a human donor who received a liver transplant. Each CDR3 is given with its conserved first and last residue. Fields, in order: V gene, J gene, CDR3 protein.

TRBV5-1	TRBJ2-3	CASSLDRIPDTQYF
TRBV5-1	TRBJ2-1	CASSLALPALNEQFF
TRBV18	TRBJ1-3	CASSPVPQPSGNTIYF
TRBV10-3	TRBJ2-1	CAISEQGNEQFF
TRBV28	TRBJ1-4	CASSLAGTHEKLFF
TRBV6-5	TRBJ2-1	CASSRGTSRPNEQFF
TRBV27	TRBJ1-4	CASSWGRNEKLFF
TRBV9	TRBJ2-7	CASSVAGAVREQYF
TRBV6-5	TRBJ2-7	CASSYTGRAGFEQYF
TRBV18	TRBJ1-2	CASSRDSNYGYTF
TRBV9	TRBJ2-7	CASSVDTGAPSYEQYF
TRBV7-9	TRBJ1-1	CASSALWTGVQRAEAFF
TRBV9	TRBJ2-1	CASSGNSGSSYNEQFF
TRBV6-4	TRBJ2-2	CASSESGRRTGELFF
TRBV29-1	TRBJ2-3	CSVFKEGKGITDTQYF
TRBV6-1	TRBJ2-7	CASSVGLAGPYEQYF
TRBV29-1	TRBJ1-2	CSVEGSKSGYGYTF
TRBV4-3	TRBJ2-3	CASSQEPLTSTDTQYF
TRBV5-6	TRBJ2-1	CASSSFSGVLYNEQFF
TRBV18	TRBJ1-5	CASSPGQGNQPQHF
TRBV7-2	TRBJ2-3	CASSFGGSTDTQYF
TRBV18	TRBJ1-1	CASSDRGDAEAFF
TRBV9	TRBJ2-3	CASSVGGDRFHTQYF
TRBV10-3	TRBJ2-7	CAISEIWTEYEQYF
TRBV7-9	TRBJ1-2	CASSLTGSLVYGYTF
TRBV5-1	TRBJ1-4	CASSLGQGDEKLFF
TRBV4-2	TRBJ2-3	CASSQDLLAGDTQYF
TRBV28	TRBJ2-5	CASRPTGGGETQYF
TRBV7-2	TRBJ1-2	CASSSYRPLGYTF
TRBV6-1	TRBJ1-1	CASSELILGQVGTEAFF
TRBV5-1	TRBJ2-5	CASSLGTSGETQYF
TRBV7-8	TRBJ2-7	CASSLGTGPSLYYEQYF
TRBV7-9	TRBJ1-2	CASSHHRANYGYTF
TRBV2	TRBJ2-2	CASIKDSENTGELFF
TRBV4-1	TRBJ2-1	CASSQEPDSSYNEQFF
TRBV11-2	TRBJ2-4	CASSIWTANIQYF
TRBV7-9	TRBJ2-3	CASSLSSTGGTQYF
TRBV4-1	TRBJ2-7	CASSRSIQGPNYEQYF
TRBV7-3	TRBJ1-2	CASSSPGYGYTF
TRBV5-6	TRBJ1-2	CASSFRDRVGGYTF
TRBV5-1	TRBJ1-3	CASSLQGGGNTIYF
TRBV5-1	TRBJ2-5	CASSLLGIGETQYF
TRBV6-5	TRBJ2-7	CASSYPDRGEYEQYF
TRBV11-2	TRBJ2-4	CASSTELAGVGNIQYF